This note documents a single T cell receptor (beta chain) sequence. The target of this receptor is not known. The record has no base qualities; no much larger clone is one base away. Library preparation used the immunoSEQ multiplex PCR assay. For the multiplex PCR, a mixture combining 60 forward primers for TCR Vbeta segments and 13 reverse primers for TCR Jbeta segments was used. Amplification of the CDR3 region of rearranged TCR beta genes was performed with a multiplex PCR assay on genomic DNA. The Illumina HiSeq System was used to sequence the amplified TCR beta libraries as 87-base-pair reads. The authors' pipeline ran thus. In a later analysis, 80 million or so unique TCR beta chains were counted across the approximately 670 repertoires, and roughly 11 million of these chains were shared by at least two donors. A nearest-neighbor algorithm error-corrected the raw reads and collapsed the reads into unique sequences, merging closely related sequences to remove PCR and sequencing errors. CDR3 sequences were aligned to IMGT reference sequences to assign V, D and J gene segments. For a sequence to be retained, a match of at least six nucleotides to both a V gene segment and a J gene segment was required. Rearrangements were classified as productive when the CDR3 lacked stop codons and remained in frame with V and J, and all other rearrangements were classified as non-productive. Following IMGT convention, CDR3 was defined as the stretch from the second conserved V-encoded cysteine up to the conserved J-encoded phenylalanine. The earlier analysis of about 610 of the donors excluded sequences that lacked an unambiguous match to a single V gene segment. An earlier analysis of a few hundred of the donors classified V segments as functional when productive rearrangements were above 56.7% and as segregating when the standard deviation between donors was above 5%. A statistical classification framework was built for diagnosing cytomegalovirus status from the catalog of TCR beta chain sequences. In a later analysis, TCR nucleotide sequences were compared against IMGT/GENE-DB human TR gene sequences so that V and J genes could be assigned. In a later analysis, CDR3 sequences and most-parsimonious VDJ recombination scenarios were assigned using the TCRdist pipeline. In a later analysis, each TCR beta chain was defined by its CDR3 amino acid sequence together with its V-gene family, and reads without a unique V-gene family were excluded. In a later analysis, 450 to 600 highly shared, low-generation-probability nucleotide sequences were removed to address suspected cross-contamination and a sequencing artifact. For each public chain, a later analysis derived a clonal expansion index from normalized ranks of inferred template counts within each repertoire. A later analysis computed generation probabilities with a VDJ recombination model fitted to out-of-frame rearrangements, and checked the results against IGoR. In a later analysis, hypergeometric tests were used to score TCR-TCR, TCR-HLA and TCR-CMV co-occurrence, with a repertoire-size bias correction applied to TCR pairs. False discovery rates were estimated in a later analysis by permuting HLA or CMV assignments 20 times. In a later analysis, co-occurring TCRs were grouped using DBSCAN, with TCRdist sequence similarity added in when clustering inside HLA-allele-positive subsets. Repertoires with fewer than 30,000 or more than 120,000 public chains, plus five repertoires with anomalous nucleotide sharing, were excluded from co-occurrence clustering. What TCRdb holds here is the immuneACCESS table cut down to in-frame rearrangements. Part of the clones is not present; checked against another copy, under half of the missing clones reflect an unresolved V gene, and the others are unexplained. Clone size and V and J calls were adopted from that table, with D and trimming inferred from the DNA. In all, the sample holds 75,000 to 100,000 clones, and about 70% of those were seen once. The ten largest clones take up about 14% of the sample.

In total, roughly 670 healthy bone marrow donors made up the cohort. At the time of sampling, all cohort members were nominally healthy, though unrecorded immune exposures were likely present. The donor was CMV seropositive and belonged to the group of 250 to 300 seropositive cohort members. Every donor gave a peripheral blood sample, and the peripheral blood mononuclear cells from that sample were used for TCR beta sequencing. The Qiagen DNeasy Blood Extraction Kit was used to extract genomic DNA from the blood cell samples. Including the terminal cysteine and phenylalanine, the CDR3 comprises 16 residues. Only CDR3 DNA remains: 48 bases, in frame from the first base. V trim: 6 bases; J trim: 1 base; unmatched bases: 6. CDR1 and CDR2, looked up from the germline V gene (reference sequence), are LNHDA and SQIVND. The data were obtained in a study of cytomegalovirus exposure and HLA in healthy donors (dated by TCRdb to 2017 to 2019). Notes on the research overall: In an earlier analysis of under 750 of the donors, under 300 Gb of sequence data and roughly 100 million unique TCR beta sequences from about 190 million T cells were reported. Class I and class II HLA loci were covered by the typing at four-digit resolution. All discovery cohort repertoires had been generated using a single sequencing platform. The genetic ancestry cluster associated with self-reported Caucasian donors included 81% of the roughly 360 genotyped donors. Using immunosequencing, the study profiled T cell repertoires from roughly 650 subjects and related those repertoires to cytomegalovirus serostatus. To study patterns of TCR occurrence, a later analysis re-analyzed previously published TCR beta repertoires from around 700 donors and added high-resolution HLA genotyping. The study aimed to test whether signatures of past pathogen exposure could be identified by cataloging public T cell receptors. On average, roughly 250,000 unique TCR beta nucleotide sequences were sequenced per donor among more than 350 genotyped donors of the cohort, with around 19% of those sequences being non-productive. In a later genetic analysis, genome-wide SNP genotypes for about 65% of the 666 donors were used, and that subset was treated as a discovery cohort. In addition to the first cohort of 666 subjects, a separate validation cohort of under 150 different subjects was used. An early release covering roughly 600 HLA-typed donors comprised around 300 gigabases of sequencing data and around 80 million unique TCR sequences. High-throughput TCR immunosequencing, statistical association of individual TCRs with disease status, and machine learning were combined to predict cytomegalovirus infection status. Donor age, sex, ethnicity and CMV serostatus were collected together with the repertoire data. Because of strong linkage in the cohort, roughly 5 DR-DQ haplotypes were treated as single units for association and clustering. To decide whether each TCR beta V gene segment behaved as functional or pseudogenic, an earlier analysis of 587 of the donors relied on high-throughput TCR beta sequencing. The number of donors typed differed by locus, with roughly 629-640 for A, B, C, DRB1 and DQB1, over 500 for DQA1, 600 to 610 for DPA1, and 400 to 490 for DPB1. The later analysis used no new phenotypic data to find candidate immune exposures, relying instead on TCR beta sequences and their occurrence across donors.

Overall results and qualifications from the work: A later genetic analysis associated a missense DCLRE1C variant with V-gene and J-gene trimming of TCR beta chains, and an independent cohort replicated the association. Most TCR sequences were seen in very few donors, while some public TCRs were found in many individuals. According to a later genetic analysis, donors in an Asian-associated ancestry cluster had fewer N-insertions in productive TCRs than the approximately 630-donor mean. The cohort was sequenced for TCR beta chains only, and without alpha or paired-chain data the features that could be detected were limited. A later analysis found that most CMV-associated TCR beta chains appeared HLA-restricted, with HLA associations seemingly driven largely by CMV exposure. Sequencing depth was assumed to be roughly uniform across donors in the presence/absence analyses, though that assumption may not hold. A further reported finding was that TCR beta sequences accurately predicted the HLA-A and HLA-B alleles for most subjects in the first cohort. It was suggested by the authors that the approach could potentially be generalized to other disease states and immunological phenotypes. The study gave a list of 150 to 200 TCR beta chains associated with cytomegalovirus. Compared with equally common non-associated chains, HLA-associated TCR beta chains in a later analysis were more clonally expanded and had lower generation probabilities. According to a later analysis, TCR association rates differed among HLA loci, with DRB1 alleles showing the most associated TCRs and HLA-C alleles showing the fewest. Cytomegalovirus status was reported to be diagnosed by the classifier with high specificity and sensitivity in both the original and validation cohorts. For the cohort, immune exposure information was limited to CMV serostatus. The 87-base-pair reads could not distinguish some IMGT-functional V segments, including TRBV6-2 and TRBV6-3, so those segments were excluded. Linkage disequilibrium might explain the correlated functional status among segregating V segments, but an unknown experimental factor could not be excluded. The earlier analysis of around 600 of the donors excluded over 15 rarely observed V segments, including chromosome 9 orphons, because counts were too low. In an earlier analysis of about 600 of the donors, most TCR beta V segments appeared in productive rearrangements about 87% or about 30% of the time, broadly matching IMGT annotations. Several of the top co-occurrence clusters appeared to be linked to parvovirus B19, influenza, CMV and Epstein-Barr virus, according to a later analysis. Because some donors lacked HLA typing at each locus, the association tests relied only on the typed subset. A cluster of highly shared sequence variants was judged likely to be a technical artifact of the sequencing pipeline. A few of the identified cytomegalovirus-associated TCR beta chains were confirmed in vitro to be specific for cytomegalovirus antigens. Strong co-occurrence of HLA alleles, especially DR and DQ, made assigning TCR associations to individual alleles difficult. Specific HLA alleles were associated with roughly 16,000 TCR beta sequences at a false discovery rate of 0.05 in a later analysis.

The sequence is built from TRBV19 and TRBJ2-3; TRBD2 aligns with 11 central bases. This clonotype was obtained from a woman aged 70-85 years in good health and CMV-seropositive. Sequencing used PBMCs. The nucleotide sequence is TGTGCCAGTAGGGAGGGGACTAGCGGACGCACAGATACGCAGTATTTT. Translated, it reads CASREGTSGRTDTQYF.